One sample yielded the 4 T cell receptor beta chains listed below, sequenced in a study of persistence of HIV-infected CD4 T cells. This was the immunoSEQ version 4 assay in survey mode. Produced via immunoSEQ multiplex PCR; TCRdb's table is partial and in-frame only. The data show about 47,000 clones, roughly nine tenths seen once. Antigens of these TCRs are unknown. Nonspecific anti-CD3/anti-CD28 bead stimulation represents the broad CD4+ T cell repertoire. Sorting of responding CD4+ T cells relied on upregulated CD40 ligand together with CD69. The sequencing here drew on CD4+ T cells sorted from PBMCs after roughly 18-hour stimulation, taken from a patient who received antiretroviral therapy. The receptors were sampled from an adult man with HIV who was CMV-seropositive.

V usage is TRBV6-5 and J usage is TRBJ1-1; 8 bases align to TRBD1. The CDR3 runs to 15 residues. The germline gives CDR1 MNHEY, CDR2 SVGAGI. V shed 4 bases and J 5 bases; nucleotides not matched to a gene: 9. Here the CDR3 DNA reads TGTGCCAGCAGTTGGCAGGGGGCGAAGGGGACTGAAGCTTTCTTT. As protein: CASSWQGAKGTEAFF.

The V and J genes are TRBV3-1 (or the pseudogene TRBV3-2) and TRBJ1-4; D is ambiguous. Germline V gene sequence: CDR1 LGHDT, CDR2 YNNKEL (reference sequence). Trimming left V 4 bases short and J 8 bases short, with 5 bases between. The CDR3 runs 11 residues. CDR3 amino acids: CASSLGEKLFF. CDR3 bases: TGTGCCAGCAGCCTAGGGGAAAAACTGTTTTTT.

The J gene is TRBJ2-7, the V gene TRBV28, with a tentative D call TRBD1 (6 bases). The CDR3 has 14 residues. V lost 5 bases and J 4 bases, leaving 15 bases between the germline ends. The germline CDR1 and CDR2 sequences are MDHEN and SYDVKM. The CDR3 DNA sequence: TGTGCCAGCAGTGCCCCCCAGGGGTGGTACGAGCAGTACTTC. This sequence encodes CASSAPQGWYEQYF. The variable domain in full, completed from reference TRBV28 and TRBJ2-7, reads DVKVTQSSRYLVKRTGEKVFLECVQDMDHENMFWYRQDPGLGLRLIYFSYDVKMKEKGDIPEGYSVSREKKERFSLILESASTNQTSMYLCASSAPQGWYEQYFGPGTRLTVT.

The genes are TRBV5-4 and TRBJ1-3; D gene uncertain. CDR3 size: 14 residues. CDR1 is SGHNT, CDR2 YYREEE, per germline (reference sequence). V gave up 6 bases and J gave up 4 bases, with 14 bases separating them. CDR3 nucleotide sequence: TGTGCCAGCACGTTTGAGGCTTCGGGAAACACCATATATTTT. Protein product: CASTFEASGNTIYF.